Presented here are 14 T cell receptor beta chains from one specimen sequenced in a study of T cell repertoires in cytomegalovirus infection. MiXCR was run by TCRdb on the reads, yielding one entry per CDR3 protein. The sample records tens of thousands of distinct CDR3 sequences, 45% to 55% being singletons. What these receptors recognize is not known. Here the sequenced sample was CD8+ T cells from cultured PBMCs, taken from culture after CMV antigen stimulation. All receptors derive from a human donor in good health (CMV status not recorded). Some clones in this sample may be carry-over from other donors' samples.

This clonotype has only a few counts. V gene TRBV19 combines with J gene TRBJ2-1; 7 bases are shared with TRBD1. This CDR3 spans 15 amino acids. Unmatched junction bases numbered 7, after V lost 7 bases and J lost 1 base. CDR1 LNHDA and CDR2 SQIVND come from the germline V gene (reference sequence). The CDR3: CASIRGGGSYNEQFF. The CDR3 bases are TGTGCCAGTATCCGAGGGGGCGGATCCTACAATGAGCAGTTCTTC.

The chain couples TRBV29-1 to TRBJ2-1; tentatively, D is TRBD2 (6 bases). The germline V gene has CDR1 SQVTM and CDR2 ANQGSEA. This CDR3 region has 13 residues. Trimming shortened V by 5 bases and J by 6 bases, and 14 bases separated the two germline ends. The CDR3 DNA reads TGCAGCGTTTTCCCGGGACTTCTCAATGAGCAGTTCTTC. Amino acids: CSVFPGLLNEQFF.

This chain joins TRBV6-1 and TRBJ2-3; maybe TRBD1 (5 bases). The CDR3 runs 14 residues. V was cut by 7 bases and J by 1 base, with 12 bases left in between. CDR1 MNHNS and CDR2 SASEGT come from the germline V gene. CDR3 nucleotides: TGTGCCAGCATCCCGTGGGGCCGCACAGATACGCAGTATTTT. This codes for CASIPWGRTDTQYF.

This clonotype was recorded a few times. The J gene is TRBJ2-1, the V gene TRBV20-1; D perhaps matches TRBD2 (6 bases). Trimming removed 2 bases at V and 6 bases at J, with 17 bases between. Germline CDR1 DFQATT, CDR2 SNEGSKA (reference sequence). The CDR3 spans 15 residues. In DNA, the CDR3 is TGCAGTGCTAGACGTGGGGCGGGACGGCGCAATGAGCAGTTCTTC. Translation gives CSARRGAGRRNEQFF.

The chain is built from TRBV4-1 and TRBJ2-2; TRBD2 matches at 9 bases. The CDR3 consists of 17 residues. Germline assignment: CDR1 MGHRA and CDR2 YSYEKL. The ends lost 5 bases at V and 2 bases at J; junction bases unmatched: 9. The CDR3 DNA reads as TGCGCCAGCAGCGAAGCCGGCGGGAGGGAAAACACCGGGGAGCTGTTTTTT. The encoded protein is CASSEAGGRENTGELFF.

Concerning this clonotype itself: One end of the junction does not line up with germline, which may come from a read error. The chain employs TRBV4-1 and TRBJ2-1, with 10 bases lining up with TRBD1. The CDR3 runs to 13 residues. Germline CDR1 reads MGHRA; CDR2 reads YSYEKL. CDR3 nucleotides: TGTGCCAGCAGAGGGACAGGGGACAATGAGCAGTTCTTC. Translating it yields CASRGTGDNEQFF.

Concerning this clonotype itself: Germline and junction disagree at one end, which may indicate a read error. The chain has TRBV7-9 and TRBJ1-2, with D possibly matching TRBD1 (5 bases). Germline CDR1 SEHNR, CDR2 FQNEAQ (reference sequence). This CDR3 comprises 14 residues. The CDR3 DNA sequence: TGTGCCACCAGCTCCCGCCAGGGCTTCGATGGCTACACCTTC. It specifies CATSSRQGFDGYTF.

The V gene is TRBV11-3, the J gene TRBJ2-7; 9 positions agree with TRBD2. The J call may not be correct, given that the DNA end is closer to TRBJ2-1. The CDR3 sequence is 16 residues long. CDR1 SGHNT and CDR2 YENEEA come from the germline V gene. CDR3 residues: CASSLGGGLAYNEQFF. The CDR3 region has the DNA TGTGCCAGCAGCTTAGGTGGGGGACTAGCATACAATGAGCAGTTCTTC.

The chain links TRBV6-5 to TRBJ2-1; 8 bases are shared with TRBD1. This CDR3 contains 17 residues. Trimming took 5 bases from V and 3 from J; bases not matched to a gene: 12. Per germline, CDR1 MNHEY and CDR2 SVGAGI. In nucleotides, the CDR3 is TGTGCCAGCAGTCCTCTCCGGACAGGGTGGATCTACAATGAGCAGTTCTTC. Protein product: CASSPLRTGWIYNEQFF.

The chain employs TRBV11-2 and TRBJ1-2; TRBD1 might be the D (5 bases). The CDR3 runs 14 residues. CDR1 SGHAT and CDR2 FQNNGV come from the germline V gene. The germline V and J ends were trimmed by 5 bases and 3 bases, with 13 bases remaining between them. The CDR3, as DNA: TGTGCCAGCAGCCCCCGTTTGGGGGACTATGGCTACACCTTC. Protein product: CASSPRLGDYGYTF.

The rearrangement links TRBV19 to TRBJ1-5; TRBD1 is a possible D gene (6 bases). V was cut by 4 bases and J by 7 bases, with 17 bases left in between. The CDR3 is 15 amino acids. Looked up from germline, CDR1 is LNHDA and CDR2 is SQIVND (reference sequence). CDR3 sequence: CASSTRGVGGQPQHF. The CDR3 DNA follows: TGTGCCAGTAGTACCAGGGGCGTCGGGGGACAGCCCCAGCATTTT.

The DNA for the CDR3 is TGTGCCAGCAGTCCTAACCTTGCAGCGGGGTATGGCTACACCTTC. This sequence encodes CASSPNLAAGYGYTF. This chain connects TRBV12-3 or TRBV12-4 to TRBJ1-2; no clear D. This CDR3 has 15 residues. Trimming took off 5 bases at V and 5 bases at J, with 18 bases between the two ends.

The chain links TRBV20-1 to TRBJ2-1, with 7 nucleotides matching TRBD1. V was pared by 5 bases and J by 4 bases, with 2 bases of the junction left unmatched. Per the germline V gene, CDR1 is DFQATT and CDR2 is SNEGSKA (reference sequence). The CDR3 extends over 12 amino acids. The CDR3 nucleotides are TGCAGTGCTGGGGGACAGTACAATGAGCAGTTCTTC. Translated, it gives CSAGGQYNEQFF.

This clonotype was seen only a few times. The gene calls are TRBV11-2 and TRBJ2-1, with D tentatively TRBD1 or TRBD2 (5 bases each). This CDR3 comprises 16 residues. CDR1 SGHAT and CDR2 FQNNGV come from the germline V gene. The V end was cut by 6 bases, the J end by 0 bases, with 15 bases between. Written as DNA, the CDR3 is TGTGCCAGCAGAACGGGACCTCAGAGCTCCTACAATGAGCAGTTCTTC. It translates to CASRTGPQSSYNEQFF. The complete variable domain, with remaining parts taken from reference TRBV11-2 and TRBJ2-1, reads EAGVAQSPRYKIIEKRQSVAFWCNPISGHATLYWYQQILGQGPKLLIQFQNNGVVDDSQLPKDRFSAERLKGVDSTLKIQPAKLEDSAVYLCASRTGPQSSYNEQFFGPGTRLTVL.